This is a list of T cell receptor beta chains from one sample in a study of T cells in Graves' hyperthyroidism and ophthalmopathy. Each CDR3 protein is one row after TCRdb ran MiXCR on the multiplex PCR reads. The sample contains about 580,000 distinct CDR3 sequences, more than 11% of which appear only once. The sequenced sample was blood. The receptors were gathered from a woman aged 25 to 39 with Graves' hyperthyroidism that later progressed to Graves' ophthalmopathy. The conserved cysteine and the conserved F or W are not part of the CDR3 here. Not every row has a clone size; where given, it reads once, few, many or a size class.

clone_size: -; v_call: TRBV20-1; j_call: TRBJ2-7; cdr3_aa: SARSGDEQY
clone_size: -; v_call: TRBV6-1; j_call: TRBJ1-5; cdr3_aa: ASSPRGQGGGQPQH
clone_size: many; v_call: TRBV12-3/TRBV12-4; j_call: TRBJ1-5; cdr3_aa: ASSLDNQPQH
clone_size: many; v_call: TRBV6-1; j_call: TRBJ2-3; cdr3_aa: ASSYTGQLSTDTQY
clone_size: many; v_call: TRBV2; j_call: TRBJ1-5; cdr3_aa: ASSAGTGGQPQH
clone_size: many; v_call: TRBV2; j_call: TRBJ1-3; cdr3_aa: ASSEIVEDLTGNTIY
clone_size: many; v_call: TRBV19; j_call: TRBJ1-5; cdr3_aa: ASKDHSAHSNQPQH
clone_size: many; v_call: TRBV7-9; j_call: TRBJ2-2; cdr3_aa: ASSLVGFNLPGELF
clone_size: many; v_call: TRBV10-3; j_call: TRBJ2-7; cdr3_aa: AIRPAGQGTYEQY
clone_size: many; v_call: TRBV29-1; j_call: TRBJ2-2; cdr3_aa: SVARGQGNTGELF
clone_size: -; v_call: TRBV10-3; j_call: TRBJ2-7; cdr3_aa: AISESGGGAPYEQY
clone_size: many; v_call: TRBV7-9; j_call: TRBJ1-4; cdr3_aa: ASSVPGTATNEKLF
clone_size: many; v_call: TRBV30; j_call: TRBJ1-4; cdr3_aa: AWSVNGRGANEKLF
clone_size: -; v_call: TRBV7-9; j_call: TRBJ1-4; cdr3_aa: ASSTRSLTNEKLF
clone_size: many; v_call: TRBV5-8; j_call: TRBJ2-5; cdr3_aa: ATRKGTAVAGETQY
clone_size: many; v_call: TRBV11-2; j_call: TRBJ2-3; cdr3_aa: ASSSRGVVPSDTQY
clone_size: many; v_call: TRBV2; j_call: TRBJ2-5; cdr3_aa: ASGLSGLDQETQY
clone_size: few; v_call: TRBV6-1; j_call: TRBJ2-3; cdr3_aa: ASSRRGTDTQY